This TCR beta chain is drawn from a study of neurological immune-mediated disorders. Study-level points and caveats: Private repertoires in all groups were suggested, as expanded clones shared no CDR3 amino acid sequences across subjects.

TCRdb fed the 5' RACE reads into MiXCR, producing one record per CDR3 protein. The sample yields tens of thousands of distinct CDR3 sequences, approximately 4.6% seen once. This clonotype was counted ten times or more. What it binds is not known. The V end was cut by 0 bases, the J end by 2 bases, with 9 bases between. CDR3 length: 14 amino acids. CDR1 SGHRS and CDR2 YFSETQ come from the germline V gene. Noted time point: longitudinal time-point 3. This receptor was taken from a woman in her sixties with multiple sclerosis. The chain employs TRBV5-1 and TRBJ2-7; tentatively, D is TRBD2 (6 bases). The source material was PBMCs. CDR3 sequence: CASSLDGGTYEQYF. The CDR3 nucleotides are TGCGCCAGCAGCTTGGACGGGGGTACCTACGAGCAGTACTTC.